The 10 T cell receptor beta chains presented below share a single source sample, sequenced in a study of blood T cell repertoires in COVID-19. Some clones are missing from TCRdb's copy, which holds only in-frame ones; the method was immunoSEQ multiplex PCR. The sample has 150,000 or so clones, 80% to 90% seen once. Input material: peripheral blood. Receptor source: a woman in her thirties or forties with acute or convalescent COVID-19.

The CDR3 DNA reads TGTGCCAGCGTAGAACGGACAGGATGGTACGAGCAGTACTTC. This codes for CASVERTGWYEQYF. This rearrangement joins TRBV28 to TRBJ2-7, with 7 bases fitting TRBD1. This CDR3 has 14 amino acids. V trimming: 8 bases; J trimming: 4 bases; junction bases outside the gene matches: 11. CDR1 and CDR2 (germline): MDHEN, SYDVKM.

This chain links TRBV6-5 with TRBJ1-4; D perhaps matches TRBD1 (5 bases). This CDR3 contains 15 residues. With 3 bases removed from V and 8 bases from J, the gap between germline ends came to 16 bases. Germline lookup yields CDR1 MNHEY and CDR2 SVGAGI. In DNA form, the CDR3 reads TGTGCCAGCAGTTATGATGCCAGGGATAGCGAAAAACTGTTTTTT. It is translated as CASSYDARDSEKLFF.

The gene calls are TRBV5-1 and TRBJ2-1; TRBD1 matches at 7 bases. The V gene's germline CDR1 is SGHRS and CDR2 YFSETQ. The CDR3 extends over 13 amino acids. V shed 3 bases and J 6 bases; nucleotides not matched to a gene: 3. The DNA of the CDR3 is TGCGCCAGCAGCTCCAGACAGGGCAATGAGCAGTTCTTC. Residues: CASSSRQGNEQFF.

The CDR3: CASSPRDRLSWPYEQYF. The CDR3 nucleotides are TGTGCCAGCTCACCACGGGACAGATTATCGTGGCCCTACGAGCAGTACTTC. The chain employs TRBV18 and TRBJ2-7; 7 nucleotides agree with TRBD1. This CDR3 spans 17 amino acids. V trimming: 1 base; J trimming: 2 bases; junction bases outside the gene matches: 11. Germline CDR1 KGHSH, CDR2 LQKENI.

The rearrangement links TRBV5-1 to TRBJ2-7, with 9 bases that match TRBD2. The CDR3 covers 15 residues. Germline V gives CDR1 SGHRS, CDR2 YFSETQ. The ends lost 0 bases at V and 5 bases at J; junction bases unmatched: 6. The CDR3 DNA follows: TGCGCCAGCAGCTTGGCCGCGGGAGGGTACGACGAGCAGTACTTC. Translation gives CASSLAAGGYDEQYF.

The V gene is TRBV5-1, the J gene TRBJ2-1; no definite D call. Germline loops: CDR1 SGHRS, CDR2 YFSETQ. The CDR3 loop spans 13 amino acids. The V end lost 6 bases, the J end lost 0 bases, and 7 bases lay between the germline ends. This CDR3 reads CASMESSYNEQFF. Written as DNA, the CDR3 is TGCGCCAGCATGGAGAGCTCCTACAATGAGCAGTTCTTC.

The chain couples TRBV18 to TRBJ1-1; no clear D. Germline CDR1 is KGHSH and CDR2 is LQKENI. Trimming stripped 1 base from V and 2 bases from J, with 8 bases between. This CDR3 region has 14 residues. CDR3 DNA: TGTGCCAGCTCACCACAATTCCCAAACACTGAAGCTTTCTTT. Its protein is CASSPQFPNTEAFF.

This CDR3 reads CASSFFPVSRIQPQHF. In DNA, the CDR3 is TGTGCCAGCAGCTTCTTCCCAGTTTCGCGGATACAGCCCCAGCATTTT. J is TRBJ1-5 and V is TRBV7-3; D is unresolved. The CDR3 covers 16 residues. The V gene's germline CDR1 is SGHTA and CDR2 FQGTGA. V lost 3 bases, J lost 7 bases, and 19 bases lay in between.

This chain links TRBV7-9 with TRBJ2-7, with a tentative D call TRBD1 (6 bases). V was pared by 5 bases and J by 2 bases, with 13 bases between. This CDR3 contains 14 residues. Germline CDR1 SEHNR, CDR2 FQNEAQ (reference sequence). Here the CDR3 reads CASSPWTVTYEQYF. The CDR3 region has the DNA TGTGCCAGCAGCCCATGGACAGTAACCTACGAGCAGTACTTC.

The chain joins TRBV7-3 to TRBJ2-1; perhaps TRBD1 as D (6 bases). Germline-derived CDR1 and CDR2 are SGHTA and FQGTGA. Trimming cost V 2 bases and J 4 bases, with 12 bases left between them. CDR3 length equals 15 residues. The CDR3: CASSLGQGPYNEQFF. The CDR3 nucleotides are TGTGCCAGCAGCTTAGGTCAGGGGCCGTACAATGAGCAGTTCTTC.